The 29 T cell receptor beta chains given below trace back to one sample, sequenced in a study of cytomegalovirus exposure and HLA in healthy donors. PCR amplification relied on 60 Vbeta primers (plus 13 Jbeta primers). Generated by immunoSEQ multiplex PCR, the TCRdb table keeps only in-frame clones and is missing some. The top ten clones hold about 37% of a sample with about 55,000 clones, roughly 70% of them seen once. The sample consisted of PBMCs. These receptors came from a man aged 35-49 years in good health and CMV-seropositive.

This clone was picked up a small number of times. The rearrangement joins TRBV18 to TRBJ1-4, with 8 bases aligning to TRBD1. The junction had 7 bases not matched to a gene; V was cut back by 3 bases and J by 10 bases. Per the germline V gene, CDR1 is KGHSH and CDR2 is LQKENI. The CDR3 extends over 14 amino acids. Here the CDR3 reads CASSPPDRVGKLFF. CDR3 nucleotides: TGTGCCAGCTCACCCCCGGACAGGGTTGGAAAACTGTTTTTT.

This clone appeared a single time. The chain uses TRBV4-3 and TRBJ2-6; 11 positions agree with TRBD1. Germline V gene lookup returns CDR1 LGHNA and CDR2 YSLEER. The CDR3 covers 20 residues. The J segment lost 3 bases and the V segment lost 3 bases, leaving 13 bases of the junction unmatched. The CDR3 sequence is CASSQGPSGQGAFGANVLTF. The CDR3 DNA sequence: TGCGCCAGCAGCCAGGGACCCTCTGGACAGGGGGCATTTGGGGCCAACGTCCTGACTTTC.

The V and J genes are TRBV30 and TRBJ1-1, with D maybe TRBD1 (5 bases). CDR1 and CDR2 from the germline V gene are GTSNPN and SVGIG (reference sequence). The CDR3 contains 13 residues. The V end was cut by 1 base, the J end by 2 bases, with 8 bases between. CDR3: CAWSGQGNTEAFF. The CDR3 DNA reads TGTGCCTGGAGTGGGCAGGGAAACACTGAAGCTTTCTTT. Complete variable domain (other parts from reference TRBV30 and TRBJ1-1): SQTIHQWPATLVQPVGSPLSLECTVEGTSNPNLYWYRQAAGRGLQLLFYSVGIGQISSEVPQNLSASRPQDRQFILSSKKLLLSDSGFYLCAWSGQGNTEAFFGQGTRLTVV.

The chain joins TRBV7-2 to TRBJ2-3; 8 positions agree with TRBD2. The CDR3 length is 17 residues. CDR1 and CDR2 from the germline V gene are SGHTA and FQGNSA. The V gene end was trimmed by 5 bases and the J gene end by 2 bases; junction bases not matched to a gene: 12. The CDR3 nucleotides read TGTGCCAGCAGCCGACCCGGGCGAGCGGGAGACACAGATACGCAGTATTTT. It codes for CASSRPGRAGDTDTQYF.

The chain is built from TRBV9 and TRBJ2-2; D gene uncertain. Germline lookup yields CDR1 SGDLS and CDR2 YYNGEE. Trimming left V 4 bases short and J 6 bases short, with 10 bases between. The CDR3 covers 13 residues. This CDR3 reads CASSSRPAGELFF. CDR3 nucleotides: TGTGCCAGCAGCTCTCGTCCAGCCGGGGAGCTGTTTTTT. Complete variable domain (other parts from reference TRBV9 and TRBJ2-2): DSGVTQTPKHLITATGQRVTLRCSPRSGDLSVYWYQQSLDQGLQFLIQYYNGEERAKGNILERFSAQQFPDLHSELNLSSLELGDSALYFCASSSRPAGELFFGEGSRLTVL.

V and J are TRBV7-9 and TRBJ1-6; no definite D call. CDR1 and CDR2 from the germline V gene are SEHNR and FQNEAQ (reference sequence). The V end lost 2 bases, the J end lost 11 bases, and 7 bases lay between the germline ends. The CDR3 consists of 12 residues. The CDR3, as DNA: TGTGCCAGCAGCTTACAGGCTACACCCCTCCACTTT. This translates into CASSLQATPLHF.

This rearrangement joins TRBV19 to TRBJ1-1; the D is unclear. CDR1 is LNHDA and CDR2 is SQIVND in the germline V gene (reference sequence). V lost 6 bases to trimming and J lost 0 bases, with 14 bases between them. The CDR3 sequence is 15 residues long. CDR3 protein: CASSYRLNLNTEAFF. In DNA, the CDR3 is TGTGCCAGTAGCTACAGACTAAACCTGAACACTGAAGCTTTCTTT.

The chain is built from TRBV5-1 and TRBJ1-6; 7 bases line up with TRBD1. Germline V gene data show CDR1 as SGHRS and CDR2 as YFSETQ. This CDR3 comprises 16 residues. V lost 5 bases, J lost 0 bases, and 5 bases stayed unmatched. The chain's CDR3 is CASRQGSYSYNSPLHF. As DNA, the CDR3 is TGCGCCAGCAGACAGGGGTCTTACTCCTATAATTCACCCCTCCACTTT. The full variable domain, rest sourced from reference TRBV5-1 and TRBJ1-6, is KAGVTQTPRYLIKTRGQQVTLSCSPISGHRSVSWYQQTPGQGLQFLFEYFSETQRNKGNFPGRFSGRQFSNSRSEMNVSTLELGDSALYLCASRQGSYSYNSPLHFGNGTRLTVT.

V is TRBV5-1 and J is TRBJ1-1, with D hard to call. Trimming cost V 4 bases and J 1 base, with 17 bases left between them. Germline V gene data show CDR1 as SGHRS and CDR2 as YFSETQ. This CDR3 is 16 amino acids long. DNA for the CDR3: TGCGCCAGCAGCAAGGAGGTTGGCCAGGAGAACACTGAAGCTTTCTTT. Translated: CASSKEVGQENTEAFF.

The chain links TRBV29-1 to TRBJ1-1; D is possibly TRBD1 (5 bases). This CDR3 has 15 amino acids. Germline CDR1 and CDR2: SQVTM and ANQGSEA. Trimming stripped 6 bases from V and 4 bases from J, with 21 bases between. CDR3 nucleotide sequence: TGCAGCGTGAAAACAACCTACAGGAGAGGCACTGAAGCTTTCTTT. This gives the protein CSVKTTYRRGTEAFF.

The J gene is TRBJ2-3, the V gene TRBV9; 13 bases are shared with TRBD2. The V segment lost 2 bases and the J segment 6 bases; nucleotides outside the gene matches: 6. CDR3 size: 16 residues. CDR1 is SGDLS, CDR2 YYNGEE, per germline. The CDR3 bases are TGTGCCAGCAGCGTGCTACTAGCGGGGGGGCCGGATACGCAGTATTTT. Translation gives CASSVLLAGGPDTQYF.

This clone was observed a handful of times. J is TRBJ1-1 and V is TRBV7-3; D gene ambiguous. Trimming took off 3 bases at V and 1 base at J, with 6 bases between the two ends. CDR3 size: 13 residues. Germline V lookup: CDR1 SGHTA, CDR2 FQGTGA. In DNA form, the CDR3 reads TGTGCCAGCAGCTTTAACTGGAACACTGAAGCTTTCTTT. Translated, it gives CASSFNWNTEAFF. Together with reference TRBV7-3 and TRBJ1-1, the CDR3 gives the full variable domain: GAGVSQTPSNKVTEKGKYVELRCDPISGHTALYWYRQSLGQGPEFLIYFQGTGAADDSGLPNDRFFAVRPEGSVSTLKIQRTERGDSAVYLCASSFNWNTEAFFGQGTRLTVV.

The chain is built from TRBV15 and TRBJ2-1; 14 bases are a match to TRBD2. The CDR3 loop spans 15 amino acids. Germline V lookup: CDR1 LNHNV, CDR2 YYDKDF (reference sequence). Germline trimming cut 1 base from V and 12 bases from J; bases unmatched to any gene: 5. Here the CDR3 reads CATSRGLAGGPGQFF. CDR3 nucleotides: TGTGCCACCAGCAGAGGACTAGCGGGGGGGCCGGGGCAGTTCTTC.

This rearrangement joins TRBV7-2 to TRBJ1-2; perhaps TRBD1 as D (6 bases). The CDR3 loop spans 18 amino acids. The V end was cut by 5 bases, the J end by 4 bases, with 26 bases between. Looked up from germline, CDR1 is SGHTA and CDR2 is FQGNSA. CDR3 loop: CASSPYDRSEQTPYGYTF. The CDR3 DNA sequence: TGTGCCAGCAGCCCTTACGACAGGTCAGAACAGACTCCCTATGGCTACACCTTC.

The rearrangement joins TRBV29-1 to TRBJ1-2, with 9 bases aligning to TRBD1. The CDR3 consists of 13 residues. Germline lookup yields CDR1 SQVTM and CDR2 ANQGSEA. V shed 4 bases, J shed 2 bases, and the junction held 2 bases outside the gene matches. The CDR3 reads CSVGTGANYGYTF. The DNA for the CDR3 is TGCAGCGTTGGGACAGGGGCGAACTATGGCTACACCTTC.

The rearrangement joins TRBV19 to TRBJ1-1; TRBD1 matches at 7 bases. Per germline, CDR1 LNHDA and CDR2 SQIVND (reference sequence). The J segment lost 0 bases and the V segment lost 7 bases, leaving 11 bases of the junction unmatched. The CDR3 has 16 residues. The CDR3 region has the DNA TGTGCCAGTAAACTAACCCGGGGACAGCTGAACACTGAAGCTTTCTTT. Its protein product is CASKLTRGQLNTEAFF.

This clone was picked up a small number of times. The chain is built from TRBV25-1 and TRBJ1-2; no definite D call. CDR3 length equals 12 residues. CDR1 is MGHDK and CDR2 is SYGVNS in the germline V gene. The ends were cut back, 6 bases at V and 4 bases at J, with 9 bases in the middle. As DNA, the CDR3 is TGTGCCAGCAGGACTGCTATCTATGGCTACACCTTC. Translation gives CASRTAIYGYTF.

V and J are TRBV7-8 and TRBJ2-1; 9 bases map to TRBD1. This CDR3 is built from 15 residues. Germline CDR1 is SGHVS and CDR2 is FQNEAQ. V lost 5 bases to trimming and J lost 8 bases; unmatched junction nucleotides: 10. The DNA for the CDR3 is TGTGCCAGCAGCCTTTACAGGGGGCCTAGTGATGAGCAGTTCTTC. Residues: CASSLYRGPSDEQFF.

The rearrangement uses TRBV2 and TRBJ1-2; 7 bases match TRBD1. Germline lookup yields CDR1 SNHLY and CDR2 FYNNEI. The CDR3 extends over 16 amino acids. V was pared by 2 bases and J by 8 bases, with 14 bases of the junction left unmatched. The CDR3 nucleotides read TGTGCCAGCAGTGAAAGAATAGGCGACAGGGTGCGGGGCTACACCTTC. Amino acids: CASSERIGDRVRGYTF.

This clone was seen only once. This chain joins TRBV30 and TRBJ2-7, with a weak D call TRBD1 (6 bases). CDR3 size: 13 residues. Germline V gene data show CDR1 as GTSNPN and CDR2 as SVGIG (reference sequence). V was clipped by 3 bases and J by 1 base, with 10 bases between them. The CDR3 DNA follows: TGTGCCTGGAGGGAGGACAGTTCCTACGAGCAGTACTTC. The encoded protein is CAWREDSSYEQYF. The full variable domain, with the rest looked up from reference TRBV30 and TRBJ2-7, is SQTIHQWPATLVQPVGSPLSLECTVEGTSNPNLYWYRQAAGRGLQLLFYSVGIGQISSEVPQNLSASRPQDRQFILSSKKLLLSDSGFYLCAWREDSSYEQYFGPGTRLTVT.

The gene calls are TRBV15 and TRBJ2-3; 8 bases fit TRBD2. Germline-derived CDR1 and CDR2 are LNHNV and YYDKDF (reference sequence). With 7 bases clipped from V and 2 bases from J, the junction kept 11 bases outside the gene matches. This CDR3 has 16 amino acids. Here the CDR3 reads CATKPSGGVITDTQYF. The CDR3 nucleotides read TGTGCCACCAAGCCGAGCGGGGGCGTTATCACAGATACGCAGTATTTT.

CDR3 sequence: CASSLALPEDTQYF. The CDR3 bases are TGCGCCAGCAGCTTGGCCCTACCTGAAGATACGCAGTATTTT. The chain combines TRBV5-1 with TRBJ2-3; no clear D gene. This CDR3 has 14 amino acids. V shed 0 bases and J shed 5 bases, with 10 bases lying between them. CDR1 and CDR2 (germline): SGHRS, YFSETQ.

The V gene is TRBV6-1, the J gene TRBJ1-3, with D possibly TRBD1 on 6 matching bases. CDR3 length: 17 residues. The germline V gene encodes CDR1 MNHNS and CDR2 SASEGT. V lost 1 base, J lost 3 bases, and 16 bases lay in between. The CDR3 DNA is TGTGCCAGCAGTGAAGTGAAGCGGGGGGCTGGTGGAAACACCATATATTTT. As protein: CASSEVKRGAGGNTIYF.

V is TRBV7-9 and J is TRBJ1-2, with 7 bases lining up with TRBD1. The V gene end was trimmed by 3 bases and the J gene end by 3 bases; junction bases not matched to a gene: 4. The V gene's germline CDR1 is SEHNR and CDR2 FQNEAQ (reference sequence). The CDR3 loop spans 14 amino acids. The DNA for the CDR3 is TGTGCCAGCAGCTTCCAAGGGACAGACTATGGCTACACCTTC. This sequence encodes CASSFQGTDYGYTF.

The chain has TRBV2 and TRBJ2-7, with TRBD1 identical over 8 bases. Germline CDR1 reads SNHLY; CDR2 reads FYNNEI. CDR3 length: 14 amino acids. J gave up 6 bases and V 5 bases, and 9 bases lay outside the gene matches. Written as DNA, the CDR3 is TGTGCCAGCAGTTCGACAGGGGTTGAGGGCGAGCAGTACTTC. It is translated as CASSSTGVEGEQYF.

The chain has TRBV7-8 and TRBJ1-4; 7 bases are a match to TRBD1. Trimming took 6 bases from V and 10 from J; bases not matched to a gene: 11. The CDR3 totals 14 residues. Germline V gene data show CDR1 as SGHVS and CDR2 as FQNEAQ. CDR3 DNA sequence: TGTGCCAGCAGGGAAACAGGGGACATAGGAAAACTGTTTTTT. This encodes CASRETGDIGKLFF.

V gene TRBV9 combines with J gene TRBJ1-3; unclear D gene. Trimming took off 3 bases at V and 4 bases at J, with 5 bases between the two ends. This CDR3 is 12 amino acids long. CDR1 and CDR2 from the germline V gene are SGDLS and YYNGEE. CDR3 coding DNA: TGTGCCAGCAGCGGGGAGGGAAACACCATATATTTT. This sequence encodes CASSGEGNTIYF.

This clone was detected only a few times. V usage is TRBV6-1 and J usage is TRBJ1-4, with 11 bases matching TRBD1. The germline V gene has CDR1 MNHNS and CDR2 SASEGT. V shed 8 bases and J 12 bases; nucleotides not matched to a gene: 11. This CDR3 contains 14 residues. CDR3 coding DNA: TGTGCCAGCTGCCTTGGGACAGGGGGAAGAGAACTGTTTTTT. Amino acid sequence: CASCLGTGGRELFF.

The rearrangement links TRBV30 to TRBJ2-7; the D is unclear. Germline-derived CDR1 and CDR2 are GTSNPN and SVGIG (reference sequence). The V end was cut by 0 bases, the J end by 3 bases, with 9 bases between. The CDR3 is 13 residues long. DNA for the CDR3: TGTGCCTGGAGTGTAAACAGAAACTACGAGCAGTACTTC. This codes for CAWSVNRNYEQYF.